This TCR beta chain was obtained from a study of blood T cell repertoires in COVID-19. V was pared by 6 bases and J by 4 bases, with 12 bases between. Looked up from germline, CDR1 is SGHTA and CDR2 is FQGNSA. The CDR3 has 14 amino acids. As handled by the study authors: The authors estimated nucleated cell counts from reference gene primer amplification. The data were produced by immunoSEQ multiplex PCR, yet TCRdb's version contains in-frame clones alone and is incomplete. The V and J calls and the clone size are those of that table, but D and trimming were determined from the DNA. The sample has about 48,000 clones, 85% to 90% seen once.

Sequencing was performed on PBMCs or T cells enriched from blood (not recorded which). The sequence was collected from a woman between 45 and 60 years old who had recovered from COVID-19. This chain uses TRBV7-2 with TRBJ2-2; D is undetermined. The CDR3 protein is CASSYRLSTGELFF. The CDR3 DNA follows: TGTGCCAGCAGTTATCGACTGTCCACCGGGGAGCTGTTTTTT.